A single sample gave rise to the 18 T cell receptor beta chains below, sequenced in a study of early T cells in non-severe SARS-CoV-2 infection. TCRdb passed the 5' RACE reads through MiXCR, listing each CDR3 protein once. There are approximately 30,000 distinct CDR3 sequences in the sample; 5.4% occur only once, and roughly 22% lies in the top ten. Input material: whole blood. These receptors all stem from an adult who was a healthcare worker with PCR-confirmed SARS-CoV-2 infection or an uninfected control (not recorded which).

The table lists this clonotype with many counts. The gene calls are TRBV7-2 and TRBJ2-1, with 9 bases matching TRBD1. V gave up 4 bases and J gave up 8 bases; unmatched junction bases: 9. The CDR3 has 15 residues. Germline values: CDR1 SGHTA, CDR2 FQGNSA. CDR3 sequence: CASSYDGTGKDEQFF. In DNA form, the CDR3 reads TGTGCCAGCAGCTACGACGGGACAGGGAAGGATGAGCAGTTCTTC. Supplemented by reference TRBV7-2 and TRBJ2-1, the full variable domain reads GAGVSQSPSNKVTEKGKDVELRCDPISGHTALYWYRQSLGQGLEFLIYFQGNSAPDKSGLPSDRFSAERTGGSVSTLTIQRTQQEDSAVYLCASSYDGTGKDEQFFGPGTRLTVL.

The chain employs TRBV15 and TRBJ2-2; perhaps TRBD1 as D (5 bases). Per the germline V gene, CDR1 is LNHNV and CDR2 is YYDKDF (reference sequence). This CDR3 comprises 15 residues. Trimming shortened V by 0 bases and J by 5 bases, and 10 bases separated the two germline ends. DNA for the CDR3: TGTGCCACCAGCAGAGAGGGGCAGGGAACCGGGGAGCTGTTTTTT. It encodes CATSREGQGTGELFF.

This clonotype has more than one count but fewer than ten. The CDR3 reads CASSLYEGAGTEAFF. The DNA of the CDR3 is TGTGCCAGCTCCCTATACGAGGGGGCAGGGACTGAAGCTTTCTTT. The V call is TRBV18, the J call TRBJ1-1, with 7 bases that match TRBD1. V lost 6 bases and J lost 5; bases outside the gene matches: 12. Germline V gene data show CDR1 as KGHSH and CDR2 as LQKENI. This CDR3 region has 15 residues. Supplemented by reference TRBV18 and TRBJ1-1, the full variable domain reads NAGVMQNPRHLVRRRGQEARLRCSPMKGHSHVYWYRQLPEEGLKFMVYLQKENIIDESGMPKERFSAEFPKEGPSILRIQQVVRGDSAAYFCASSLYEGAGTEAFFGQGTRLTVV.

This sequence joins TRBV7-2 and TRBJ1-1, with D maybe TRBD1 (5 bases). V lost 5 bases and J lost 8, with 15 bases in between. Germline CDR1 SGHTA, CDR2 FQGNSA. This CDR3 region has 13 residues. This CDR3 is CASSTTEQIEAFF. CDR3 nucleotides: TGTGCCAGCAGCACGACAGAGCAGATCGAAGCTTTCTTT. The variable domain in full, with the rest retrieved from reference TRBV7-2 and TRBJ1-1, is GAGVSQSPSNKVTEKGKDVELRCDPISGHTALYWYRQSLGQGLEFLIYFQGNSAPDKSGLPSDRFSAERTGGSVSTLTIQRTQQEDSAVYLCASSTTEQIEAFFGQGTRLTVV.

This clonotype was picked up many times. The genes are TRBV24-1 and TRBJ2-1, with 9 nucleotides matching TRBD2. Germline-derived CDR1 and CDR2 are KGHDR and SFDVKD. The V and J ends lost 9 bases and 0 bases, in that order; junction bases with no gene match: 2. This CDR3 has 14 residues. CDR3 amino acids: CATGAGGSYNEQFF. The DNA of the CDR3 is TGTGCCACCGGAGCGGGGGGCTCCTACAATGAGCAGTTCTTC.

The sample holds many counts of this clonotype. This chain links TRBV18 with TRBJ2-7; no definite D call. Trimming cost V 3 bases and J 1 base, with 19 bases left between them. The CDR3 covers 17 residues. Germline CDR1 KGHSH, CDR2 LQKENI. CDR3 DNA sequence: TGTGCCAGCTCACCGCCGAATGCCAAACTGCGATCCTACGAGCAGTACTTC. Amino acid sequence: CASSPPNAKLRSYEQYF.

This clonotype has a count of ten or more. The chain combines TRBV25-1 with TRBJ2-7; 9 bases map to TRBD2. Germline V gene sequence: CDR1 MGHDK, CDR2 SYGVNS. V was clipped by 2 bases and J by 7 bases; unmatched bases: 18. CDR3 length: 18 amino acids. This CDR3 is CASSEEIAGGPSSGEQYF. The CDR3 DNA follows: TGTGCCAGCAGTGAAGAAATCGCGGGAGGGCCCTCCAGTGGGGAGCAGTACTTC.

This chain links TRBV24-1 with TRBJ2-2; D might be TRBD1 (5 bases). The CDR3 consists of 14 residues. The germline CDR1 and CDR2 sequences are KGHDR and SFDVKD. The V gene lost 3 bases and the J gene lost 3 bases, with 7 bases spanning the gap. The CDR3 loop is CATSDRGHTGELFF. The CDR3 nucleotides are TGTGCCACCAGTGATAGGGGCCACACCGGGGAGCTGTTTTTT.

Written as DNA, the CDR3 is TGTGCCAGCAGTTACGACGTGGAGGATGGCTACACCTTC. As protein: CASSYDVEDGYTF. J is TRBJ1-2 and V is TRBV6-5; D is unclear. CDR1 is MNHEY and CDR2 is SVGAGI in the germline V gene. CDR3 length: 13 amino acids. V was clipped by 2 bases and J by 6 bases, with 10 bases between them.

This clonotype is termed medium-sized. CDR3 DNA: TGTGCCAGCAGCTTTGTGACAGGGGACCTCTTGGCCGGGGAGCTGTTTTTT. It specifies CASSFVTGDLLAGELFF. V usage is TRBV7-6 and J usage is TRBJ2-2; 8 positions agree with TRBD1. J was trimmed by 6 bases and V by 3 bases; bases with no gene match: 12. This CDR3 has 17 amino acids. Germline CDR1 and CDR2: SGHVS and FNYEAQ.

This clonotype was counted a few times. J is TRBJ1-4 and V is TRBV6-1; D is undetermined. Trimming cost V 1 base and J 5 bases, with 8 bases left between them. Germline CDR1 reads MNHNS; CDR2 reads SASEGT. The CDR3 spans 14 residues. The CDR3: CASSEVGSNEKLFF. CDR3 coding DNA: TGTGCCAGCAGTGAAGTCGGGTCGAATGAAAAACTGTTTTTT.

This clonotype was seen repeatedly, ten times or more. V is TRBV12-3 or TRBV12-4 and J is TRBJ2-5, with 11 bases that match TRBD2. The CDR3 spans 17 residues. Unmatched junction bases numbered 10, after V lost 2 bases and J lost 5 bases. CDR3 bases: TGTGCCAGCAGTTTACGTTCTCTAGCGGGAGGACTGGAGACCCAGTACTTC. Encoded protein: CASSLRSLAGGLETQYF.

This clonotype was seen ten or more times. This chain connects TRBV25-1 to TRBJ2-3, with 12 nucleotides matching TRBD2. CDR3 length equals 19 residues. Trimming cost V 0 bases and J 1 base; bases outside gene matches: 8. Germline loops: CDR1 MGHDK, CDR2 SYGVNS. The CDR3 sequence is CASSEYGLAGGLGTDTQYF. The CDR3 DNA is TGTGCCAGCAGTGAATATGGGCTAGCGGGGGGGCTTGGCACAGATACGCAGTATTTT. Looking up the rest from reference TRBV25-1 and TRBJ2-3 gives the full variable domain: EADIYQTPRYLVIGTGKKITLECSQTMGHDKMYWYQQDPGMELHLIHYSYGVNSTEKGDLSSESTVSRIRTEHFPLTLESARPSHTSQYLCASSEYGLAGGLGTDTQYFGPGTRLTVL.

There are many counts of this clonotype. The chain is built from TRBV11-1 and TRBJ2-6; D is ambiguous. The CDR3 contains 14 residues. CDR1 is SGHAT, CDR2 FQDESV, per germline (reference sequence). Trimming pared 1 base from V and 4 bases from J, leaving 5 bases between. The CDR3 region is CASSLVSGANVLTF. The CDR3 DNA reads as TGTGCCAGCAGCTTAGTTTCCGGGGCCAACGTCCTGACTTTC.

The table lists this clonotype with many counts. V and J are TRBV4-3 and TRBJ1-4; D might be TRBD1 (6 bases). V was clipped by 3 bases and J by 3 bases, with 11 bases between them. Germline V gives CDR1 LGHNA, CDR2 YSLEER. The CDR3 totals 15 residues. CDR3: CASSQETGSNEKLFF. Here the CDR3 DNA reads TGCGCCAGCAGCCAGGAGACAGGCTCTAATGAAAAACTGTTTTTT.

The V gene is TRBV10-3, the J gene TRBJ1-2, with D unresolved. The V gene's germline CDR1 is ENHRY and CDR2 SYGVKD. V shed 4 bases and J shed 2 bases, with 11 bases lying between them. This CDR3 is built from 14 residues. The CDR3 DNA reads as TGTGCCATCAGTGGGGAAGGGAAGAACTATGGCTACACCTTC. Residues: CAISGEGKNYGYTF.

V is TRBV24-1 and J is TRBJ2-5, with D possibly matching TRBD1 (6 bases). The CDR3 consists of 16 residues. CDR1 and CDR2 from the germline V gene are KGHDR and SFDVKD. Trimming took 5 bases from V and 3 from J, leaving 18 bases between them. The CDR3 here is CATSGTGQNFEETQYF. The CDR3 coding sequence is TGTGCCACCAGTGGTACGGGACAAAATTTCGAAGAGACCCAGTACTTC.

This clonotype came up many times. The CDR3 DNA is TGTGCCAGCAGCTCTACCTACAGGGGGGACTATGGCTACACCTTC. It specifies CASSSTYRGDYGYTF. This chain joins TRBV7-6 and TRBJ1-2, with 8 nucleotides matching TRBD1. The CDR3 extends over 15 amino acids. V dropped 4 bases and J dropped 3; count of bases not matched to a gene: 7. Germline V CDR1 and CDR2: SGHVS, FNYEAQ.